Presented here are 7 T cell receptor beta chains from one specimen sequenced in a study of response to subunit inactivated influenza vaccine (dated by TCRdb to the late 2010s). Receptor amplification or capture employed RT-PCR. Sequencing was carried out with an Illumina HiSeq 2500. TCRdb passed the public sequencing reads through fastp at Q25 and MiXCR, retaining productive beta sequences. Entries are consolidated by CDR3 protein sequence, retaining the most common genes and DNA. Recorded for this sample are fewer than 550,000 distinct CDR3 sequences; less than 30% of them occurred a single time. Clones ranked in the top ten supply approximately 2% of the sample. The material was CD4+ T cells sorted from PBMCs, obtained about 5 days after vaccination. The receptor source for this set is a man between 45 and 60 years old who received an inactivated influenza vaccine. Donor details come from another sample of the same person, matched by shared clones.

A single count supports this clonotype. The conserved final phenylalanine or tryptophan is absent from the CDR3, which likely points to a read error. The chain links TRBV4-3 to TRBJ2-7; a weak D match, TRBD2 (5 bases). The V and J ends lost 0 bases and 6 bases respectively, with 15 bases between them. This CDR3 comprises 15 residues. CDR1 is LGHNA, CDR2 YSLEER, per germline. The CDR3 nucleotides read TGCGCCAGCAGCCAAGAGGGGTCGGGGTTAGGCGAGCAGTACTCC. It encodes CASSQEGSGLGEQYS.

The rearrangement links TRBV6-1 to TRBJ2-2; tentative D call: TRBD1 (6 bases). The CDR3 is made up of 14 amino acids. CDR1 and CDR2 (germline): MNHNS, SASEGT. Deletions cut 10 bases from V and 1 base from J, with 13 bases between. In DNA form, the CDR3 reads TGTGCCACTAGGGGGACACTGAACACCGGGGAGCTGTTTTTT. Its protein product is CATRGTLNTGELFF.

The DNA for the CDR3 is TGCAGTGCGCTCCCGGCGTCAGCCAGTCACTTAGAGACCCAGTACTTC. Translation: CSALPASASHLETQYF. The chain uses TRBV20-1 and TRBJ2-5; D remains unclear. This CDR3 has 16 residues. Germline CDR1 and CDR2: DFQATT and SNEGSKA (reference sequence). The V end lost 6 bases, the J end lost 4 bases, and 24 bases lay between the germline ends.

This clonotype was seen a handful of times. V gene TRBV5-1 combines with J gene TRBJ2-3, with TRBD2 matching over 9 bases. This CDR3 region has 16 residues. Per germline, CDR1 SGHRS and CDR2 YFSETQ. J was trimmed by 5 bases and V by 2 bases; bases with no gene match: 9. The CDR3 here is CASSFSGSGFGDTQYF. CDR3 in DNA: TGCGCCAGCAGCTTTAGCGGGAGCGGCTTTGGAGATACGCAGTATTTT. The variable domain in full, with the rest retrieved from reference TRBV5-1 and TRBJ2-3, is KAGVTQTPRYLIKTRGQQVTLSCSPISGHRSVSWYQQTPGQGLQFLFEYFSETQRNKGNFPGRFSGRQFSNSRSEMNVSTLELGDSALYLCASSFSGSGFGDTQYFGPGTRLTVL.

This clonotype was counted a few times. The genes are TRBV9 and TRBJ2-5, with a weak D call TRBD2 (6 bases). The CDR3 loop spans 14 amino acids. Trimming removed 0 bases at V and 2 bases at J, with 8 bases between. Germline loops: CDR1 SGDLS, CDR2 YYNGEE. The CDR3 here is CASSVGGMQETQYF. CDR3 nucleotides: TGTGCCAGCAGCGTAGGCGGGATGCAAGAGACCCAGTACTTC.

V and J are TRBV5-1 and TRBJ2-7, with TRBD2 matching 9 bases. CDR3 length: 16 amino acids. With 4 bases clipped from V and 3 bases from J, the junction kept 11 bases outside the gene matches. The germline V gene encodes CDR1 SGHRS and CDR2 YFSETQ. Here the CDR3 DNA reads TGCGCCAGCAGCCCGGATGGCGGGAGGGCCCTCTACGAGCAGTACTTC. Its translation: CASSPDGGRALYEQYF.

The chain carries TRBV15 and TRBJ1-1, with D possibly matching TRBD1 (5 bases). Trimming cost V 0 bases and J 5 bases, with 13 bases left between them. This CDR3 is built from 15 residues. Germline V gene lookup returns CDR1 LNHNV and CDR2 YYDKDF (reference sequence). Written as DNA, the CDR3 is TGTGCCACCAGCAGAGATCAGGGAGTCGGGACTGAAGCTTTCTTT. It codes for CATSRDQGVGTEAFF.